This TCR beta chain was recorded in a study of a mutant IDH1 vaccine in newly diagnosed glioma. Time point meaning: week 5, during vaccination. Each vaccine dose was 300 ug of mutant IDH1 20-mer peptide, with topical imiquimod. In every donor, the tumor was a new WHO grade 3 or 4 IDH1-mutant, ATRX-lost astrocytoma. CDR3 length equals 14 residues. V lost 4 bases and J lost 5, with 11 bases in between. Germline CDR1 and CDR2: LGHNA and YNFKEQ. Assay: immunoSEQ multiplex PCR; the TCRdb copy retains only in-frame clones and omits some. The sample has around 25,000 clones; roughly 80% are singletons. On this clone itself: Its target is not known.

The sequencing used PBMCs, collected from a glioma patient whose treatment included an IDH1 peptide vaccine. The receptor was derived from a man in his forties or fifties with glioma. Some clones in this sample may be carry-over from other donors' samples. The chain recombines TRBV4-2 with TRBJ2-2, with D perhaps matching TRBD1 (6 bases). CDR3 region: CASSPEGETGELFF. CDR3 nucleotides: TGTGCCAGCAGCCCTGAGGGGGAAACCGGGGAGCTGTTTTTT.